The clone carrying this T cell receptor beta chain was counted once. Its specificity is unknown. Sequencing of the DNA from cultured CD4+ T cells was carried out with the Oncomine TCR Beta short-read assay. One entry per CDR3 protein, called by TCRdb with MiXCR from the PCR reads. The sample contains about 14,000 distinct CDR3 sequences, about 54% of which appear only once. This sample was included in a study of vaccination and CD4 T cells after COVID-19. Turning to the study itself: The interval from dose two to post-vaccine sampling had a median of roughly 72 days, and it ranged from 14 to 241.

The treatment here: approximately 11-day PBMC culture with coronavirus spike peptide pools or control peptides (ViraFEST assay). The germline CDR1 and CDR2 sequences are DFQATT and SNEGSKA (reference sequence). V lost 4 bases to trimming and J lost 5 bases, with 15 bases between them. This CDR3 is built from 14 residues. Material for sequencing was CD4+ T cells from blood, cultured in vitro. The chain carries TRBV20-1 and TRBJ2-4; D perhaps matches TRBD2 (5 bases). This TCR derives from a human donor who had recovered from COVID-19. CDR3 DNA: TGCAGTGCTAAAGGTCCGACCGGGGAAAACATTCAGTACTTC. It translates to CSAKGPTGENIQYF.